Listed here are 20 T cell receptor beta chains from one sample, sequenced in a study of Ad26.COV2.S vaccination and SARS-CoV-2 variants (dated by TCRdb to about 2021). Library prep was done by the immunoSEQ multiplex PCR assay. TCRdb took over this immuneACCESS table, retaining in-frame rearrangements with V and J assigned. Such tables are incomplete; in checked studies, under half of the missing clones stem from an unresolved V gene, and the remainder is unexplained. The sample includes some 410,000 clones, with roughly 90% observed a single time. About 1.6% of the sample goes to the ten largest clones. Per the publication, the treatment or condition label means: approximately 18 received Ad26.COV2.S at low or high dose, single or two shots; roughly five received placebo; per-sample allocation not given. Repertoires of vaccine and placebo recipients were sequenced from samples collected on day 63 after the first injection.

This sample comprised peripheral blood, obtained in a trial of Ad26.COV2.S vaccine versus placebo. These receptors were taken from a person between 18 and 65 years old who received the Ad26.COV2.S COVID-19 vaccine or a placebo.

The chain uses TRBV7-6 and TRBJ2-7, with 8 bases fitting TRBD1. Germline CDR1 is SGHVS and CDR2 is FNYEAQ. The CDR3 contains 13 residues. V shed 5 bases, J shed 6 bases, and the junction held 6 bases outside the gene matches. Here the CDR3 reads CASSMDRAGEQYF. CDR3 DNA sequence: TGTGCCAGCAGCATGGACAGGGCGGGCGAGCAGTACTTC.

The genes are TRBV10-2 and TRBJ2-7, with 7 positions matching TRBD1. This CDR3 region has 16 residues. Germline lookup yields CDR1 WSHSY and CDR2 SAAADI. J lost 4 bases, V lost 9 bases, and 18 bases had no gene match. The CDR3 coding sequence is TGCGCCAGTCAAGGGATGGGCAGGGGGATTATATACGAGCAGTACTTC. Its protein product is CASQGMGRGIIYEQYF.

The genes are TRBV4-3 and TRBJ1-3; the D gene is possibly TRBD1 (5 bases). The V end was cut by 3 bases, the J end by 2 bases, with 20 bases between. Germline-derived CDR1 and CDR2 are LGHNA and YSLEER. CDR3 length: 18 residues. CDR3 nucleotide sequence: TGCGCCAGCAGCCAGGGACGGGCGGCGGTTTATACTGGAAACACCATATATTTT. This translates into CASSQGRAAVYTGNTIYF.

This clone was seen only once. The chain uses TRBV7-2 and TRBJ1-1; the D is unclear. CDR1 and CDR2 from the germline V gene are SGHTA and FQGNSA. Trimming took 3 bases from V and 5 from J, leaving 13 bases between them. The CDR3 length is 14 residues. The CDR3 DNA reads as TGTGCCAGCAGCTTCCCGGAACGTGAGACTGAAGCTTTCTTT. It encodes CASSFPERETEAFF.

The genes are TRBV7-2 and TRBJ2-3; TRBD2 matches at 11 bases. The CDR3 loop spans 18 amino acids. CDR1 and CDR2 from the germline V gene are SGHTA and FQGNSA. With 6 bases clipped from V and 2 bases from J, the junction kept 13 bases outside the gene matches. CDR3 nucleotide sequence: TGTGCCAGCAGGCCCGGGGCTAGCGGGGGGCCCACCACAGATACGCAGTATTTT. Translation: CASRPGASGGPTTDTQYF.

This chain connects TRBV27 to TRBJ1-3, with D tentatively TRBD1 (6 bases). CDR3 size: 20 residues. From germline, CDR1 is MNHEY and CDR2 SMNVEV (reference sequence). V shed 4 bases and J shed 2 bases, with 27 bases lying between them. As DNA, the CDR3 is TGTGCCAGCAGTTCCGGATTTTGGCCGACCGGGACATCGACTGGAAACACCATATATTTT. The encoded protein is CASSSGFWPTGTSTGNTIYF.

This sequence joins TRBV7-2 and TRBJ2-7; D possibly uses TRBD1 or TRBD2 (5 bases each). Germline V CDR1 and CDR2: SGHTA, FQGNSA. This CDR3 region has 14 residues. The V gene lost 4 bases and the J gene lost 3 bases, with 13 bases spanning the gap. The CDR3, as DNA: TGTGCCAGCAGCTACACGGGGCGTTACTACGAGCAGTACTTC. It translates to CASSYTGRYYEQYF.

J is TRBJ1-5 and V is TRBV6-5; 7 bases are shared with TRBD1. This CDR3 is 13 amino acids long. The junction had 5 bases not matched to a gene; V was cut back by 5 bases and J by 7 bases. Germline V gene sequence: CDR1 MNHEY, CDR2 SVGAGI. CDR3 nucleotides: TGTGCCAGCAGTCAAAGACAGGGCCAGCCCCAGCATTTT. As protein: CASSQRQGQPQHF.

The chain employs TRBV4-3 and TRBJ2-4; TRBD2 aligns across 9 bases. Losses at the gene ends were 0 bases for V and 7 bases for J; bases not matched to a gene: 13. Germline V gene lookup returns CDR1 LGHNA and CDR2 YSLEER. CDR3 size: 18 residues. DNA of the CDR3: TGCGCCAGCAGCCAAGATGGGCCTTGGGCGGGGGGGCGGAACATTCAGTACTTC. Translated: CASSQDGPWAGGRNIQYF.

This chain's CDR3 is CASSLRGYTGELFF. DNA for the CDR3: TGTGCCAGCAGTTTAAGGGGGTACACCGGGGAGCTGTTTTTT. The chain has TRBV27 and TRBJ2-2; tentatively, D is TRBD1 (6 bases). This CDR3 is 14 amino acids long. Trimming left V 2 bases short and J 3 bases short, with 7 bases between. The germline gives CDR1 MNHEY, CDR2 SMNVEV (reference sequence).

J is TRBJ1-4 and V is TRBV4-3, with D uncertain. CDR1 and CDR2 (germline): LGHNA, YSLEER. The CDR3 sequence is 15 residues long. Trimming took 1 base from V and 10 from J, leaving 16 bases between them. The CDR3 DNA sequence: TGCGCCAGCAGCCAAGTTCGCGGGCGAAGTGGAAAACTGTTTTTT. As protein: CASSQVRGRSGKLFF.

This chain uses TRBV6-5 with TRBJ2-3, with 8 nucleotides matching TRBD1. V shed 4 bases, J shed 6 bases, and the junction held 6 bases outside the gene matches. Germline V gene lookup returns CDR1 MNHEY and CDR2 SVGAGI. The CDR3 is 14 amino acids. The CDR3 coding sequence is TGTGCCAGCAGTTGGACAGGGCCGGTGGATACGCAGTATTTT. Its protein product is CASSWTGPVDTQYF.

Only one count was recorded for this clone. The genes are TRBV11-2 and TRBJ2-3, with D tentatively TRBD2 (6 bases). V was cut by 5 bases and J by 6 bases, with 12 bases left in between. CDR3 length: 13 residues. Germline-derived CDR1 and CDR2 are SGHAT and FQNNGV. CDR3 amino acids: CASSIGGRDTQYF. The CDR3 DNA is TGTGCCAGCAGCATCGGGGGAAGGGATACGCAGTATTTT.

V and J are TRBV19 and TRBJ1-1, with D uncertain. CDR1 and CDR2 (germline): LNHDA, SQIVND (reference sequence). The germline V and J ends were trimmed by 1 base and 0 bases, with 9 bases remaining between them. This CDR3 spans 15 amino acids. This CDR3 is CASSIGGDMNTEAFF. The CDR3 nucleotides read TGTGCCAGTAGTATAGGCGGAGATATGAACACTGAAGCTTTCTTT.

This clone has a handful of counts. The rearrangement uses TRBV7-2 and TRBJ1-2; D is uncertain. The CDR3 has 13 amino acids. The ends were cut back, 1 base at V and 8 bases at J, with 11 bases in the middle. Germline V gene lookup returns CDR1 SGHTA and CDR2 FQGNSA. The CDR3 bases are TGTGCCAGCAGCTTAGAACCAGCAGGCGGCTACACCTTC. This codes for CASSLEPAGGYTF.

This chain connects TRBV10-1 to TRBJ1-3; D is unclear. Per germline, CDR1 WNHNN and CDR2 SYGVQD (reference sequence). V was clipped by 0 bases and J by 0 bases, with 9 bases between them. This CDR3 has 16 amino acids. The CDR3 spells CASSESSGNSGNTIYF. The CDR3 bases are TGCGCCAGCAGTGAGTCTAGCGGAAACTCTGGAAACACCATATATTTT.

The J gene is TRBJ1-1, the V gene TRBV7-2; D not certain. The CDR3 totals 14 residues. Germline assignment: CDR1 SGHTA and CDR2 FQGNSA. Trimming stripped 4 bases from V and 2 bases from J, with 11 bases between. The DNA for the CDR3 is TGTGCCAGCAGCTCGAACACAGTTAACACTGAAGCTTTCTTT. As protein: CASSSNTVNTEAFF. Together with reference TRBV7-2 and TRBJ1-1, the CDR3 gives the full variable domain: GAGVSQSPSNKVTEKGKDVELRCDPISGHTALYWYRQSLGQGLEFLIYFQGNSAPDKSGLPSDRFSAERTGGSVSTLTIQRTQQEDSAVYLCASSSNTVNTEAFFGQGTRLTVV.

V gene TRBV24-1 combines with J gene TRBJ2-3, with 8 nucleotides matching TRBD2. The germline CDR1 and CDR2 sequences are KGHDR and SFDVKD. V lost 5 bases and J lost 5; bases outside the gene matches: 5. The length of the CDR3 is 14 residues. The CDR3: CATSVGGAGDTQYF. DNA of the CDR3: TGTGCCACCAGTGTCGGGGGGGCCGGAGATACGCAGTATTTT.

The rearrangement joins TRBV6-6 to TRBJ1-6; D remains unclear. Trimming removed 5 bases from V and 6 bases from J, with 23 bases in between. The CDR3 is made up of 18 amino acids. CDR1 MNHNY and CDR2 SVGAGI come from the germline V gene (reference sequence). CDR3 nucleotides: TGTGCCAGCAGTCGGAAGCAGGCCAGATTGATGGGTAATTCACCCCTCCACTTT. Translating it yields CASSRKQARLMGNSPLHF.

The rearrangement uses TRBV4-2 and TRBJ2-2; 8 bases are a match to TRBD2. The CDR3 is 18 residues long. The V gene end was trimmed by 0 bases and the J gene end by 6 bases; junction bases not matched to a gene: 12. Germline CDR1 and CDR2: LGHNA and YNFKEQ. Here the CDR3 DNA reads TGTGCCAGCAGCCAAGACCCCCGGGAGCGGGGGCGGGCCGGGGAGCTGTTTTTT. It specifies CASSQDPRERGRAGELFF.